The clone carrying this TCR beta chain was detected a few times. This entry belongs to a study of identifying expanded T cells in peripheral blood. Germline lookup yields CDR1 MNHEY and CDR2 SMNVEV (reference sequence). Trimming at V came to 6 bases and at J to 11 bases, leaving 15 bases not matched to a gene. The CDR3 has 14 residues. Produced via immunoSEQ multiplex PCR; TCRdb's table is partial and in-frame only. This sample has under 110,000 clones, with 87% found just once. J is TRBJ1-2 and V is TRBV27, with 7 bases matching TRBD1. This receptor was obtained from a person aged 18-70 years in good health. What was sequenced was blood. DNA for the CDR3: TGTGCCAGCAGATTCATCGGACAGGTCGTCAGGTACACCTTC. This translates into CASRFIGQVVRYTF.